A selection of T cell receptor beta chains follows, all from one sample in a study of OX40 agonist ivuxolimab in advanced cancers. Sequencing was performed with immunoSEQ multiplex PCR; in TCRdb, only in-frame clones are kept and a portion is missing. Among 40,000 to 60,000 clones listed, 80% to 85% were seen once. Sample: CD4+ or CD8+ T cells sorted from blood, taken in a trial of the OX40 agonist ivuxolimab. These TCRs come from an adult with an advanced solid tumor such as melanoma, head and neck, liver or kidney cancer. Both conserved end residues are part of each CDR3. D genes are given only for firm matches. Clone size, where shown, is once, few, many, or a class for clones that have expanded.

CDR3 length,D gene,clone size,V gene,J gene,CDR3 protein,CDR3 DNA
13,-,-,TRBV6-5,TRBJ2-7,CASSYGGLDEQYF,TGTGCCAGCAGTTACGGAGGGCTCGACGAGCAGTACTTC
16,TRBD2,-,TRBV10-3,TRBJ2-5,CAISGTSGRAVGTQYF,TGTGCCATCAGTGGGACTAGCGGGAGAGCTGTCGGGACCCAGTACTTC
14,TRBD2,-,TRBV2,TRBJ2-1,CASKGLAEYNEQFF,TGTGCCAGCAAGGGACTAGCGGAGTACAATGAGCAGTTCTTC
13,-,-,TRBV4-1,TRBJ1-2,CASSQGASYGYTF,TGCGCCAGCAGCCAAGGGGCTAGCTATGGCTACACCTTC
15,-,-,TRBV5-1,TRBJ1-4,CASSVQGIGDEKLFF,TGCGCCAGCAGCGTACAGGGAATTGGGGATGAAAAACTGTTTTTT
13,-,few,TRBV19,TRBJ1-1,CASSGLQGTEAFF,TGTGCCAGTAGTGGGTTACAGGGCACTGAAGCTTTCTTT
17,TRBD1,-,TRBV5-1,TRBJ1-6,CASSRRDRGTYNSPLHF,TGCGCCAGCAGCCGACGGGACAGGGGGACCTATAATTCACCCCTCCACTTT
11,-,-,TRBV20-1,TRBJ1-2,CSARPDYGYTF,TGCAGTGCTCGGCCTGACTATGGCTACACCTTC
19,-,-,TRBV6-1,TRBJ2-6,CASSERTVGLFAGANVLTF,TGTGCCAGCAGTGAGAGGACAGTGGGGTTATTTGCTGGGGCCAACGTCCTGACTTTC
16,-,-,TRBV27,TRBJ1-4,CASSLGLRAGVGKLFF,TGTGCCAGCAGTTTGGGCCTCAGGGCAGGGGTTGGAAAACTGTTTTTT
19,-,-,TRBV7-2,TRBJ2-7,CASSIGRRGIAKPPYEQYF,TGTGCCAGCAGTATCGGCCGGAGGGGGATAGCCAAGCCCCCCTACGAGCAGTACTTC
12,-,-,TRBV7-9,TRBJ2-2,CASSLEVGELFF,TGTGCCAGCAGCTTAGAAGTCGGGGAGCTGTTTTTT
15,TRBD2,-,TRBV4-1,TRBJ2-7,CASSRLAGAPYEQYF,TGCGCCAGCAGCCGACTAGCGGGAGCTCCCTACGAGCAGTACTTC
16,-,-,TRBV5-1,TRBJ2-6,CASSSTGDSGANVLTF,TGCGCCAGCAGCTCGACAGGAGACTCTGGGGCCAACGTCCTGACTTTC
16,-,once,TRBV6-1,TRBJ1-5,CASSVGTTGGDQPQHF,TGTGCCAGCAGTGTTGGGACGACAGGAGGGGATCAGCCCCAGCATTTT
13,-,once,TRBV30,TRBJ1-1,CASTARMNTEAFF,TGTGCCTCGACAGCCCGTATGAACACTGAAGCTTTCTTT
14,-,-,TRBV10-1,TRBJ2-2,CASSETRNTGELFF,TGCGCCAGCAGTGAGACCCGAAACACCGGGGAGCTGTTTTTT
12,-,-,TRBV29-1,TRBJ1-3,CSVFNPENTIYF,TGCAGCGTTTTCAATCCAGAGAACACCATATATTTT
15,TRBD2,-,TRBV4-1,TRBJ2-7,CASSPRTSGSEEQYF,TGCGCCAGCAGCCCCCGAACTAGCGGGAGTGAGGAGCAGTACTTC
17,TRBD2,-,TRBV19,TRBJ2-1,CASSLGRASGSLGEQFF,TGTGCCAGTAGTCTGGGACGAGCTAGCGGGAGTCTCGGCGAGCAGTTCTTC
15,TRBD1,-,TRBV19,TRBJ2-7,CASSPDRGRKDEQYF,TGTGCCAGTAGTCCAGACAGGGGGCGCAAGGACGAGCAGTACTTC
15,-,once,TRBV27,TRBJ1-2,CASSPGLGVDYGYTF,TGTGCCAGCAGTCCCGGGCTGGGTGTTGACTATGGCTACACCTTC
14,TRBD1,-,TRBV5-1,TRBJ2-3,CASIRDSSTDTQYF,TGCGCCAGCATACGGGACAGTAGCACAGATACGCAGTATTTT
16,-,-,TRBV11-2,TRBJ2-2,CASSLGVGSGTGELFF,TGTGCCAGCAGCTTAGGGGTCGGCTCGGGCACCGGGGAGCTGTTTTTT
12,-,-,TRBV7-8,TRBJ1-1,CASSLGATEAFF,TGTGCCAGCAGCTTAGGCGCTACTGAAGCTTTCTTT
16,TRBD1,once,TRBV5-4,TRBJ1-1,CASSTGTGGARTEAFF,TGTGCCAGCAGCACCGGGACAGGGGGCGCGAGGACTGAAGCTTTCTTT
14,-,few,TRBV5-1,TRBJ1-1,CASSLLQGNTEAFF,TGCGCCAGCAGCTTGTTGCAGGGGAACACTGAAGCTTTCTTT
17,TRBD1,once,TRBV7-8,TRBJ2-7,CASSGDRNIWDSYEQYF,TGTGCCAGCAGCGGGGACAGGAATATATGGGATTCCTACGAGCAGTACTTC